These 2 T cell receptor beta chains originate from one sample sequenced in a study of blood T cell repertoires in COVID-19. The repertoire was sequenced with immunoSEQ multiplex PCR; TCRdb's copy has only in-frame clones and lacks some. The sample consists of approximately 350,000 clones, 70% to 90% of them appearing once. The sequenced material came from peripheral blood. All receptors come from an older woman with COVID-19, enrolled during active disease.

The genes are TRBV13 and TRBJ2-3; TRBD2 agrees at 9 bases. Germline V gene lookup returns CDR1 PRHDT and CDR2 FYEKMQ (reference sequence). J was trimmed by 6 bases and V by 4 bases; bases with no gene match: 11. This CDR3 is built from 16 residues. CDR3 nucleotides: TGTGCCAGCAGCTCCCCGGGGGGCGGGGGGGCGGATACGCAGTATTTT. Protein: CASSSPGGGGADTQYF. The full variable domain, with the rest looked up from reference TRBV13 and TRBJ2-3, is AAGVIQSPRHLIKEKRETATLKCYPIPRHDTVYWYQQGPGQDPQFLISFYEKMQSDKGSIPDRFSAQQFSDYHSELNMSSLELGDSALYFCASSSPGGGGADTQYFGPGTRLTVL.

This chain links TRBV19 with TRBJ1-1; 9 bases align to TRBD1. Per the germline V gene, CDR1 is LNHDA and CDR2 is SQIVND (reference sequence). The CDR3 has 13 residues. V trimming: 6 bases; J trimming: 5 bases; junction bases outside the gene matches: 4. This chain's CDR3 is CASRQGARTEAFF. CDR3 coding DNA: TGTGCCAGTAGACAGGGGGCACGGACTGAAGCTTTCTTT.